This T cell receptor (beta chain) was profiled in a study of blood T cell repertoires in COVID-19. Study-wide background: Whether acute or convalescent, the COVID-19 samples came from the United States, Italy and Spain. From T cells, B-cell-depleted T cells, or PBMCs came the material, which was cDNA or gDNA.

Per the original data handling: Estimation of nucleated cell counts was performed using reference gene primer amplification. TCRdb's copy holds only in-frame clones and misses some; the assay was immunoSEQ multiplex PCR. V and J calls plus clone size are reproduced from that table; the DNA served to infer D and trimming. The profile covers some 180,000 clones, with roughly three quarters appearing a single time and approximately 8.6% taken by the ten largest. V was trimmed by 3 bases and J by 0 bases, leaving 36 bases between them. The length of the CDR3 is 24 residues. Germline V lookup: CDR1 MDHEN, CDR2 SYDVKM.

The sequencing sample was made of peripheral blood. The gene calls are TRBV28 and TRBJ2-1; tentatively, D is TRBD2 (10 bases). The sequence came from a woman in her forties or fifties with active or convalescent COVID-19. CDR3 nucleotide sequence: TGTGCCAGCAGTTTTGGAACAGGGGGCTTTTTGGGTCTAGCGGGAGAAAGCTCCTACAATGAGCAGTTCTTC. It yields the protein CASSFGTGGFLGLAGESSYNEQFF.